This TCR beta chain is drawn from a study of blood T cell repertoires in COVID-19. The authors' processing: The authors estimated nucleated cell counts from reference gene primer amplification. Generated by immunoSEQ multiplex PCR, the TCRdb table keeps only in-frame clones and is missing some. V and J calls and clone size are copied from that table; D and trimming were computed from the DNA. The repertoire has hundreds of thousands of clones, 87% of them found once; the top ten carry around 2.2%. The CDR3 totals 14 residues. Germline V gene data show CDR1 as MNHEY and CDR2 as SVGAGI. V was pared by 7 bases and J by 5 bases, with 9 bases of the junction left unmatched.

Material: peripheral blood. This TCR derives from a woman between 45 and 60 years old who had recovered from COVID-19. The chain is built from TRBV6-5 and TRBJ2-3, with TRBD2 identical over 7 bases. Written as DNA, the CDR3 is TGTGCCAGCACCCGGGGGGACGGTAGAGATACGCAGTATTTT. This encodes CASTRGDGRDTQYF.